These 18 T cell receptor beta chains were all obtained from the same sample, sequenced in a study of post-analysis software for immune sequencing data. These receptors' targets are unknown. Study observations and caveats: Four or five TRBV segments were significantly more frequent in patients than in controls. TRBV5-6, TRBV5-1 and TRBV20-1 were among these segments.

Unique molecular identifiers were present in the TCR beta cDNA libraries. TCRdb analysed the PCR reads with MiXCR anew, one entry per CDR3 protein. Seen here are roughly 670,000 distinct CDR3 sequences, more than 50% observed once, and the top ten hold over 9%. The sample comprised blood. The origin of the receptors is a girl aged 2-15 years with multiple sclerosis.

The table lists this clonotype with a few counts. This sequence joins TRBV12-3 or TRBV12-4 and TRBJ1-2, with 9 bases aligning to TRBD1. The V and J ends lost 6 bases and 1 base, in that order; junction bases with no gene match: 3. The CDR3 contains 14 residues. CDR3 nucleotide sequence: TGTGCCAGCAGAGGGACAGGGATTAACTATGGCTACACCTTC. Its protein product is CASRGTGINYGYTF.

The count of this clonotype is one. The CDR3 sequence is CAVGLAGAPDTQYF. The CDR3 bases are TGTGCCGTGGGACTAGCGGGAGCCCCAGATACGCAGTATTTT. J is TRBJ2-3 and V is TRBV10-3; 14 bases line up with TRBD2. With 11 bases clipped from V and 4 bases from J, the junction kept 5 bases outside the gene matches. Germline assignment: CDR1 ENHRY and CDR2 SYGVKD. This CDR3 region has 14 residues.

This clonotype was seen more than once but under ten times. The J gene is TRBJ2-1, the V gene TRBV3-1, with D hard to call. Germline CDR1 and CDR2: LGHDT and YNNKEL (reference sequence). The ends were cut back, 8 bases at V and 10 bases at J, with 12 bases in the middle. The CDR3 totals 11 residues. The CDR3: CASQTIGEQFF. CDR3 coding DNA: TGTGCCAGCCAAACCATAGGGGAGCAGTTCTTC.

The chain uses TRBV10-1 and TRBJ2-1, with D possibly TRBD2 on 6 matching bases. V dropped 1 base and J dropped 5 bases, with 6 bases sitting between them. Per the germline V gene, CDR1 is WNHNN and CDR2 is SYGVQD (reference sequence). This CDR3 is built from 13 residues. The CDR3 DNA sequence: TGCGCCAGCAGTGAGTGGGGGGACAATGAGCAGTTCTTC. Protein product: CASSEWGDNEQFF.

This chain links TRBV13 with TRBJ1-2, with a possible D match to TRBD1 (5 bases). The CDR3 has 13 amino acids. Trimming left V 4 bases short and J 8 bases short, with 14 bases between. Germline-derived CDR1 and CDR2 are PRHDT and FYEKMQ (reference sequence). The CDR3 sequence: CASSSRDSLGYTF. The CDR3 region has the DNA TGTGCCAGCAGCTCCAGAGACAGCCTGGGCTACACCTTC.

This clonotype was detected a few times. The chain uses TRBV4-1 and TRBJ2-1; maybe TRBD2 (6 bases). Germline loops: CDR1 MGHRA, CDR2 YSYEKL. The V end was cut by 1 base, the J end by 2 bases, with 12 bases between. The CDR3 contains 16 residues. CDR3: CASSQGGLPTYNEQFF. CDR3 nucleotide sequence: TGCGCCAGCAGCCAAGGGGGACTTCCTACCTACAATGAGCAGTTCTTC.

This clonotype was counted a few times. CDR3 sequence (DNA): TGTGCCAGCAGTTTATTGGGGGCTACCAACTCCTACAATGAGCAGTTCTTC. Translation: CASSLLGATNSYNEQFF. V gene TRBV27 combines with J gene TRBJ2-1; a possible D gene is TRBD1 (6 bases). Germline loops: CDR1 MNHEY, CDR2 SMNVEV (reference sequence). Trimming removed 1 base at V and 0 bases at J, with 13 bases between. The CDR3 runs to 17 residues.

This sequence joins TRBV20-1 and TRBJ2-7, with 9 bases that match TRBD1. The DNA end favors TRBJ2-5, so the J call may be wrong. Germline V gives CDR1 DFQATT, CDR2 SNEGSKA (reference sequence). CDR3 length equals 14 residues. CDR3 region: CSARGRTGEGTQYF. The CDR3 DNA is TGCAGTGCTAGAGGGAGGACAGGGGAGGGGACCCAGTACTTC.

V usage is TRBV7-3 and J usage is TRBJ2-3; D may be TRBD2 (6 bases). Trimming took off 5 bases at V and 6 bases at J, with 12 bases between the two ends. CDR3 length: 13 amino acids. The germline V gene encodes CDR1 SGHTA and CDR2 FQGTGA. The CDR3 DNA reads as TGTGCCAGCAGCGAGACTAGACTGGATACGCAGTATTTT. Protein: CASSETRLDTQYF.

There are a few counts of this clonotype. The chain carries TRBV7-9 and TRBJ1-1; 8 positions agree with TRBD1. V lost 4 bases and J lost 4; bases outside the gene matches: 5. Germline V gene data show CDR1 as SEHNR and CDR2 as FQNEAQ (reference sequence). The CDR3 spans 14 residues. In DNA, the CDR3 is TGTGCCAGCAGCTCCAGGGGGCCGGGCACTGAAGCTTTCTTT. Translated, it gives CASSSRGPGTEAFF.

This chain connects TRBV25-1 to TRBJ1-2; D remains unclear. The CDR3 is 14 amino acids. V lost 7 bases to trimming and J lost 2 bases, with 14 bases between them. Per the germline V gene, CDR1 is MGHDK and CDR2 is SYGVNS. CDR3 residues: CASKPAGVNYGYTF. For the CDR3, the DNA is TGTGCCAGCAAACCCGCGGGAGTAAACTATGGCTACACCTTC.

V gene TRBV6-1 combines with J gene TRBJ1-5, with 9 bases lining up with TRBD1. The CDR3 spans 15 residues. From germline, CDR1 is MNHNS and CDR2 SASEGT. The junction had 11 bases not matched to a gene; V was cut back by 7 bases and J by 7 bases. DNA of the CDR3: TGTGCCAGCAACGACCCGGGACAGGGAAGACAGCCCCAGCATTTT. It codes for CASNDPGQGRQPQHF.

The chain combines TRBV6-1 with TRBJ1-6; no firm D call. V was clipped by 4 bases and J by 7 bases, with 20 bases between them. The CDR3 sequence is 17 residues long. The germline V gene encodes CDR1 MNHNS and CDR2 SASEGT. CDR3 DNA: TGTGCCAGCAGTGGTCGCCGCCAGGTGATTTTCAATTCACCCCTCCACTTT. Amino acid sequence: CASSGRRQVIFNSPLHF.

This clonotype has ten or more counts. The gene calls are TRBV20-1 and TRBJ1-5; the D gene is possibly TRBD1 (6 bases). Trimming removed 2 bases at V and 5 bases at J, with 10 bases between. Germline CDR1 reads DFQATT; CDR2 reads SNEGSKA (reference sequence). This CDR3 region has 13 residues. In DNA, the CDR3 is TGCAGTGCTAGACGACAGGTGGATCAGCCCCAGCATTTT. Amino acids: CSARRQVDQPQHF.

CDR3 residues: CASSLALAGGYNEQFF. The CDR3, as DNA: TGTGCCAGCAGCTTAGCGCTAGCGGGGGGCTACAATGAGCAGTTCTTC. The gene calls are TRBV7-2 and TRBJ2-1, with TRBD2 matching over 11 bases. The trim removed 0 bases at V and 3 bases at J, leaving 1 base unmatched. Germline CDR1 reads SGHTA; CDR2 reads FQGNSA. The CDR3 runs 16 residues.

There are a few counts of this clonotype. A read error may account for a junction end that differs from germline. This chain links TRBV29-1 with TRBJ2-7; a weak D match, TRBD2 (5 bases). The CDR3 runs 13 residues. The V gene's germline CDR1 is SQVTM and CDR2 ANQGSEA. CDR3 bases: TGCAGCGTTCAAGACGGAGGCCTGTACGAGCAGTACTTC. Its translation: CSVQDGGLYEQYF.

This clonotype was detected only once. The chain couples TRBV20-1 to TRBJ2-1; 7 nucleotides agree with TRBD2. V shed 1 base, J shed 1 base, and the junction held 16 bases outside the gene matches. CDR3 size: 19 residues. The V gene's germline CDR1 is DFQATT and CDR2 SNEGSKA (reference sequence). As DNA, the CDR3 is TGCAGTGCTAGAGCACGGGGAGCGGGATGGGGTTCGTCCTACAATGAGCAGTTCTTC. It codes for CSARARGAGWGSSYNEQFF.

This rearrangement joins TRBV5-1 to TRBJ2-1; possibly TRBD2 for D (6 bases). The CDR3 is 15 amino acids. The V end lost 4 bases, the J end lost 1 base, and 12 bases lay between the germline ends. Germline CDR1 and CDR2: SGHRS and YFSETQ. The CDR3 protein is CASSQIADSYNEQFF. DNA for the CDR3: TGCGCCAGCAGCCAAATAGCGGATTCCTACAATGAGCAGTTCTTC.